A single sample is the source of the 27 T cell receptor beta chains below, sequenced in a study of blood T cell repertoires in COVID-19. Assay: immunoSEQ multiplex PCR; the TCRdb copy retains only in-frame clones and omits some. The sample contains about 58,000 clones, around 89% of which appear only once. Input material: peripheral blood. These receptors were obtained from a woman aged 60 to 75 with active COVID-19.

This chain's CDR3 is CASSRASAGNTIYF. CDR3 in DNA: TGTGCCAGCAGTCGTGCTAGCGCCGGAAACACCATATATTTT. The chain has TRBV3-1 (or the pseudogene TRBV3-2) and TRBJ1-3; no reliable D call. Trimming left V 6 bases short and J 4 bases short, with 13 bases between. Germline values: CDR1 LGHDT, CDR2 YNNKEL (reference sequence). This CDR3 has 14 residues.

This chain uses TRBV5-1 with TRBJ2-7; 9 positions agree with TRBD1. This CDR3 spans 15 amino acids. V was clipped by 4 bases and J by 4 bases; unmatched bases: 9. Looked up from germline, CDR1 is SGHRS and CDR2 is YFSETQ. The CDR3 coding sequence is TGCGCCAGCAGCCCGGACAGGGGAGGATATTACGAGCAGTACTTC. Translated: CASSPDRGGYYEQYF.

The chain has TRBV6-5 and TRBJ1-6; weak D call: TRBD1 (5 bases). Germline-derived CDR1 and CDR2 are MNHEY and SVGAGI. The CDR3 sequence is 14 residues long. The V gene lost 8 bases and the J gene lost 6 bases, with 14 bases spanning the gap. CDR3 sequence reads: CASSLTAPNSPLHF. The CDR3 DNA reads TGTGCCAGCTCTTTGACAGCTCCTAATTCACCCCTCCACTTT.

The chain joins TRBV5-4 to TRBJ1-1; D is undetermined. The CDR3 runs to 13 residues. Trimming took 0 bases from V and 2 from J, leaving 5 bases between them. Germline assignment: CDR1 SGHNT and CDR2 YYREEE (reference sequence). The chain's CDR3 is CASSLDRNTEAFF. DNA for the CDR3: TGTGCCAGCAGCTTGGACAGAAACACTGAAGCTTTCTTT.

V gene TRBV4-2 combines with J gene TRBJ1-5; 7 nucleotides line up with TRBD1. The CDR3 runs to 14 residues. Germline V gene data show CDR1 as LGHNA and CDR2 as YNFKEQ. V trimming: 4 bases; J trimming: 5 bases; junction bases outside the gene matches: 5. The CDR3 DNA sequence: TGTGCCAGCAGCCCGGGACAGACCCATCAGCCCCAGCATTTT. This translates into CASSPGQTHQPQHF.

This clone occurred once. V gene TRBV9 combines with J gene TRBJ2-7; D remains ambiguous. V lost 0 bases, J lost 6 bases, and 13 bases lay in between. The CDR3 has 14 residues. Germline CDR1 and CDR2: SGDLS and YYNGEE. The CDR3: CASSVVEEQGEQYF. CDR3 coding DNA: TGTGCCAGCAGCGTAGTCGAGGAACAAGGCGAGCAGTACTTC. Combining the CDR3 with reference TRBV9 and TRBJ2-7 gives the whole variable domain DSGVTQTPKHLITATGQRVTLRCSPRSGDLSVYWYQQSLDQGLQFLIQYYNGEERAKGNILERFSAQQFPDLHSELNLSSLELGDSALYFCASSVVEEQGEQYFGPGTRLTVT.

This clone was counted between two and nine times. CDR3 amino acids: CASSYFSKNTEAFF. In DNA, the CDR3 is TGTGCCAGCAGTTACTTTAGTAAGAACACTGAAGCTTTCTTT. J is TRBJ1-1 and V is TRBV6-6; D ambiguous. Germline V CDR1 and CDR2: MNHNY, SVGAGI (reference sequence). CDR3 length: 14 amino acids. V gave up 1 base and J gave up 1 base, with 7 bases separating them.

This rearrangement joins TRBV11-2 to TRBJ2-5, with 7 bases identical to TRBD1. The CDR3 runs 15 residues. Losses at the gene ends were 0 bases for V and 4 bases for J; bases not matched to a gene: 5. CDR1 and CDR2 (germline): SGHAT, FQNNGV. The CDR3 loop is CASSLEARGTETQYF. The CDR3 DNA sequence: TGTGCCAGCAGCTTAGAGGCCAGGGGGACAGAGACCCAGTACTTC.

This clone was seen just once. The CDR3 loop reads CARGLGGGVYNEQFF. Written as DNA, the CDR3 is TGTGCCAGGGGCCTGGGCGGGGGTGTCTACAATGAGCAGTTCTTC. The chain carries TRBV2 and TRBJ2-1; 7 bases match TRBD2. The trim removed 9 bases at V and 3 bases at J, leaving 11 bases unmatched. CDR3 length equals 15 residues. In germline, CDR1 is SNHLY, CDR2 FYNNEI.

The chain employs TRBV30 and TRBJ1-6; no definite D call. V was cut by 2 bases and J by 0 bases, with 8 bases left in between. The germline V gene encodes CDR1 GTSNPN and CDR2 SVGIG (reference sequence). The CDR3 extends over 15 amino acids. The CDR3 sequence: CAWSLLNSYNSPLHF. In nucleotides, the CDR3 is TGTGCCTGGAGTTTACTAAACTCCTATAATTCACCCCTCCACTTT.

The chain employs TRBV7-8 and TRBJ2-1; D may be TRBD2 (7 bases). Germline CDR1 is SGHVS and CDR2 is FQNEAQ. The CDR3 loop spans 16 amino acids. V lost 6 bases and J lost 6, with 21 bases in between. As DNA, the CDR3 is TGTGCCAGCAGTCAAAGACTGGGGGGGCCCCTCAATGAGCAGTTCTTC. Its translation is CASSQRLGGPLNEQFF.

The chain couples TRBV4-1 to TRBJ1-6; possible D gene TRBD1, 5 bases. CDR3 size: 14 residues. The V and J ends lost 4 bases and 7 bases respectively, with 11 bases between them. Germline-derived CDR1 and CDR2 are MGHRA and YSYEKL. In nucleotides, the CDR3 is TGCGCCAGCAGCCCCGACAGACGGAATTCACCCCTCCACTTT. It encodes CASSPDRRNSPLHF.

CDR3 residues: CASSIKGGRGQETQYF. Written as DNA, the CDR3 is TGTGCCAGTAGTATAAAGGGAGGACGTGGCCAAGAGACCCAGTACTTC. This chain uses TRBV19 with TRBJ2-5; TRBD2 might be the D (6 bases). V shed 2 bases and J shed 1 base, with 14 bases lying between them. This CDR3 region has 16 residues. Germline values: CDR1 LNHDA, CDR2 SQIVND (reference sequence).

The gene calls are TRBV29-1 and TRBJ2-3; 9 nucleotides agree with TRBD2. Germline V gene sequence: CDR1 SQVTM, CDR2 ANQGSEA. The length of the CDR3 is 13 residues. Trimming took 3 bases from V and 6 from J; bases not matched to a gene: 4. Here the CDR3 reads CSVDIAGADTQYF. CDR3 nucleotides: TGCAGCGTTGATATAGCGGGGGCTGATACGCAGTATTTT.

CDR3 coding DNA: TGTGCCAGCAGTTTAACCATCAGGGGCATCACTAATTCACCCCTCCACTTT. Amino acids: CASSLTIRGITNSPLHF. The chain employs TRBV27 and TRBJ1-6, with D possibly matching TRBD1 (6 bases). The CDR3 runs 17 residues. Germline V gene data show CDR1 as MNHEY and CDR2 as SMNVEV (reference sequence). Trimming left V 2 bases short and J 6 bases short, with 17 bases between.

The V gene is TRBV9, the J gene TRBJ2-5; 8 bases agree with TRBD2. Germline V gene sequence: CDR1 SGDLS, CDR2 YYNGEE. The ends lost 3 bases at V and 1 base at J; junction bases unmatched: 5. The CDR3 length is 15 residues. CDR3 loop: CASSGSGTSQETQYF. The CDR3 DNA follows: TGTGCCAGCAGCGGATCGGGGACTAGCCAAGAGACCCAGTACTTC.

This chain connects TRBV5-1 to TRBJ2-2, with TRBD2 identical over 11 bases. The CDR3 length is 17 residues. J was trimmed by 0 bases and V by 4 bases; bases with no gene match: 5. CDR1 and CDR2 (germline): SGHRS, YFSETQ. The CDR3 spells CASSKTSGGANTGELFF. The CDR3 region has the DNA TGCGCCAGCAGCAAAACTAGCGGGGGAGCGAACACCGGGGAGCTGTTTTTT.

This sequence joins TRBV29-1 and TRBJ1-3, with unresolved D. The CDR3 sequence is 13 residues long. V lost 0 bases and J 6 bases, leaving 9 bases between the germline ends. In germline, CDR1 is SQVTM, CDR2 ANQGSEA. CDR3 DNA sequence: TGCAGCGTTGAAGACGGGAGCCCAAACACCATATATTTT. It codes for CSVEDGSPNTIYF.

The DNA for the CDR3 is TGTGCCAGCAGTGAACCGTGGACAGGCATCTACGAGCAGTACTTC. Encoded protein: CASSEPWTGIYEQYF. The chain is built from TRBV6-1 and TRBJ2-7; 7 positions match TRBD1. Germline V lookup: CDR1 MNHNS, CDR2 SASEGT. The ends lost 2 bases at V and 3 bases at J; junction bases unmatched: 7. The CDR3 extends over 15 amino acids.

V usage is TRBV5-1 and J usage is TRBJ1-2; a possible D gene is TRBD1 (5 bases). CDR3 size: 14 residues. CDR1 is SGHRS and CDR2 is YFSETQ in the germline V gene. V gave up 7 bases and J gave up 0 bases, with 13 bases separating them. The CDR3 bases are TGCGCCAGCGGCCCGGACACCGCTAACTATGGCTACACCTTC. Protein product: CASGPDTANYGYTF.

The chain couples TRBV6-6 to TRBJ1-1; D might be TRBD1 (5 bases). Trimming pared 4 bases from V and 1 base from J, leaving 7 bases between. This CDR3 is 13 amino acids long. The germline CDR1 and CDR2 sequences are MNHNY and SVGAGI (reference sequence). The CDR3 sequence: CASSSTENTEAFF. DNA for the CDR3: TGTGCCAGCAGTTCGACAGAGAACACTGAAGCTTTCTTT.

The V and J genes are TRBV7-2 and TRBJ2-1; 10 bases are shared with TRBD2. Germline loops: CDR1 SGHTA, CDR2 FQGNSA. The length of the CDR3 is 15 residues. V dropped 4 bases and J dropped 3; count of bases not matched to a gene: 3. The CDR3 reads CASSSQRGGYNEQFF. DNA of the CDR3: TGTGCCAGCAGCTCCCAGCGGGGGGGCTACAATGAGCAGTTCTTC.

About this clone itself: A junction end diverges from the germline sequence, so it may reflect a read error. The gene calls are TRBV28 and TRBJ1-2; 7 nucleotides line up with TRBD1. Per the germline V gene, CDR1 is MDHEN and CDR2 is SYDVKM. The CDR3 length is 14 residues. DNA for the CDR3: TGTGCCGGCAGACCCGGGACAGCGAACTATGGCTACACCTTC. As protein: CAGRPGTANYGYTF.

This chain uses TRBV7-2 with TRBJ1-2; 7 bases align to TRBD1. V lost 3 bases, J lost 4 bases, and 5 bases stayed unmatched. This CDR3 has 14 amino acids. Per germline, CDR1 SGHTA and CDR2 FQGNSA. The CDR3 loop reads CASSLGTALYGYTF. The CDR3, as DNA: TGTGCCAGCAGCTTGGGGACAGCTCTCTATGGCTACACCTTC.

The rearrangement links TRBV5-1 to TRBJ1-2, with D maybe TRBD1 (5 bases). Trimming took off 5 bases at V and 2 bases at J, with 13 bases between the two ends. The germline gives CDR1 SGHRS, CDR2 YFSETQ. The CDR3 length is 14 residues. The CDR3 DNA reads as TGCGCCAGCAGTGTAGGGGCTCAGAACTATGGCTACACCTTC. Translation: CASSVGAQNYGYTF.

The sample holds a few counts of this clone. This sequence joins TRBV5-1 and TRBJ1-6; 7 bases agree with TRBD1. The trim removed 0 bases at V and 7 bases at J, leaving 1 base unmatched. This CDR3 spans 14 amino acids. Germline CDR1 is SGHRS and CDR2 is YFSETQ. The CDR3 region has the DNA TGCGCCAGCAGCTTGGGGGGACAGAATTCACCCCTCCACTTT. It codes for CASSLGGQNSPLHF.

The chain is built from TRBV6-5 and TRBJ1-1; D unresolved. In germline, CDR1 is MNHEY, CDR2 SVGAGI. The V gene lost 2 bases and the J gene lost 2 bases, with 9 bases spanning the gap. This CDR3 contains 14 residues. The CDR3, as DNA: TGTGCCAGCAGTTACAGTGCAGTTAACACTGAAGCTTTCTTT. This sequence encodes CASSYSAVNTEAFF.